This TCR beta chain was profiled in a study of blood T cells in healthy people across ages. Turning to this clonotype: Sequence at one end of the junction differs from germline and may be a read error.

CDR3 size: 16 residues. CDR1 and CDR2 from the germline V gene are MNHEY and SMNVEV (reference sequence). Through a sample-barcoded 5' primer and a J-beta primer mix, a second PCR was run for about 6 to 11 cycles. TCRdb reanalysed the 5' RACE reads using MiXCR and keeps one entry per CDR3 protein. There are approximately 1.5 million distinct CDR3 sequences in the sample; 34% occur only once, and around 10% lies in the top ten. The receptor was derived from a woman between 25 and 40 years old in good health. V is TRBV27 and J is TRBJ2-7; 10 bases match TRBD2. Sequenced: blood. CDR3 coding DNA: TGTGCCAGCCTCCCGGACATTAGCGGGGGGTACTACAAGCAGTACTTC. It yields the protein CASLPDISGGYYKQYF.